Listed here are 2 T cell receptor beta chains from one sample, sequenced in a study of blood T cell repertoires in COVID-19. TCRdb keeps only in-frame clones here, not all; method: immunoSEQ multiplex PCR. The table lists around 170,000 clones, 88% of them singletons. Sequencing input: peripheral blood. These receptors were obtained from a woman under 40 with acute or convalescent COVID-19.

The chain recombines TRBV28 with TRBJ2-7; 9 nucleotides agree with TRBD2. With V trimmed by 7 bases and J by 4 bases, 14 bases remained unmatched. The CDR3 has 16 amino acids. CDR1 is MDHEN, CDR2 SYDVKM, per germline. The CDR3 region is CASIARGLAGLYEQYF. In DNA, the CDR3 is TGTGCCAGCATCGCCCGGGGGCTAGCGGGACTGTACGAGCAGTACTTC.

The chain is built from TRBV10-3 and TRBJ2-7; weak D call: TRBD1 (6 bases). The germline V gene encodes CDR1 ENHRY and CDR2 SYGVKD. V gave up 2 bases and J gave up 5 bases, with 10 bases separating them. The CDR3 contains 13 residues. The CDR3 bases are TGTGCCATCAGTGAGAACAGGGACAACGAGCAGTACTTC. Its protein is CAISENRDNEQYF.